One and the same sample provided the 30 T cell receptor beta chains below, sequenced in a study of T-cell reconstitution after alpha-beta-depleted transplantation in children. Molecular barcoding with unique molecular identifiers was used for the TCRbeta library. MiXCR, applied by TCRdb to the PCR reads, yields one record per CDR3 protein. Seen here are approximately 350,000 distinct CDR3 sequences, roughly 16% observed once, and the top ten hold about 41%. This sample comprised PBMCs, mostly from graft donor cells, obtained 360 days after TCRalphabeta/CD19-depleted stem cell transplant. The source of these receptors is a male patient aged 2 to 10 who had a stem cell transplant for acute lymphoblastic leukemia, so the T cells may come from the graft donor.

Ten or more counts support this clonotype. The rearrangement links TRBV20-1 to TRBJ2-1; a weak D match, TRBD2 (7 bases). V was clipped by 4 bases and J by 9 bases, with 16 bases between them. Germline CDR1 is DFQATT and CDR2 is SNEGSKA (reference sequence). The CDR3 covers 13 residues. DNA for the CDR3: TGCAGTGCTACAGGACTAGTAGGGGGTGAGCAGTTCTTC. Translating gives CSATGLVGGEQFF.

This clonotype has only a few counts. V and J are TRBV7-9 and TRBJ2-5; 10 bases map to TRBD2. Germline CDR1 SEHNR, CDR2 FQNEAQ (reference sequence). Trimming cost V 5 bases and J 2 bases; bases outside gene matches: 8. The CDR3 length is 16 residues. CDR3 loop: CASSVTQTSGQETQYF. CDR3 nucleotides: TGTGCCAGCAGCGTCACCCAGACTAGCGGGCAAGAGACCCAGTACTTC.

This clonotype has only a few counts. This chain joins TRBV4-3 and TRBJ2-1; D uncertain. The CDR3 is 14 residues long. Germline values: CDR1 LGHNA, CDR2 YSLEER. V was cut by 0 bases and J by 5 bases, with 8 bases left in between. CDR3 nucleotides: TGCGCCAGCAGCCAAGAACAGCTGCACAATGAGCAGTTCTTC. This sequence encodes CASSQEQLHNEQFF.

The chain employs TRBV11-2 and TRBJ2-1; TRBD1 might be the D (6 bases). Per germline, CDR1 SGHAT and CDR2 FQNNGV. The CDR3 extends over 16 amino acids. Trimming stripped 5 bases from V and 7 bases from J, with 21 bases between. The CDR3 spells CASSPQTGHGRNEQFF. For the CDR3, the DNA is TGTGCCAGCAGCCCCCAAACGGGACATGGCCGGAATGAGCAGTTCTTC.

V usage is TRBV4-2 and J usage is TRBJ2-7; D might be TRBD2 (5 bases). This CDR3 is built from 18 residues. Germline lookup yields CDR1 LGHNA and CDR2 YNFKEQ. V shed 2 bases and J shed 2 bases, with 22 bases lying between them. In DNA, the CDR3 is TGTGCCAGCAGCCAAAATTTAGGAGTGCAGTTCGGGGCCTACGAGCAGTACTTC. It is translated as CASSQNLGVQFGAYEQYF.

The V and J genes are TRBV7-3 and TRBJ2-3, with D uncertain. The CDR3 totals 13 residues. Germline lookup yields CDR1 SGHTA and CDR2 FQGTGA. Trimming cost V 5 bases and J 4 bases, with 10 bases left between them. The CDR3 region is CASSPSRSDTQYF. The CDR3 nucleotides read TGTGCCAGCAGCCCCTCGAGGTCAGATACGCAGTATTTT.

The CDR3 region is CASSYQPEGYNEQFF. CDR3 DNA sequence: TGTGCCAGCAGTTACCAACCCGAGGGTTACAATGAGCAGTTCTTC. This sequence joins TRBV6-5 and TRBJ2-1; D may be TRBD2 (5 bases). The germline gives CDR1 MNHEY, CDR2 SVGAGI. Trimming cost V 2 bases and J 4 bases, with 12 bases left between them. The CDR3 covers 15 residues.

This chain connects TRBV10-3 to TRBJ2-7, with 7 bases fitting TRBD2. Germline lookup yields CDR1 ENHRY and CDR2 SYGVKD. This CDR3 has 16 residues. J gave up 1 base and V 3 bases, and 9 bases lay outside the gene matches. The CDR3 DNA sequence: TGTGCCATCAGTGACGTCCGGGGGGTCGGGTCCTACGAGCAGTACTTC. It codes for CAISDVRGVGSYEQYF.

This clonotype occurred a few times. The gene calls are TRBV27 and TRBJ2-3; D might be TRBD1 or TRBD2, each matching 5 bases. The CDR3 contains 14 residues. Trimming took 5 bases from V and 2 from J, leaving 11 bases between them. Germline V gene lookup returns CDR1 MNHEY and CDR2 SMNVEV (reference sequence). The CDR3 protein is CASSRDLTTDTQYF. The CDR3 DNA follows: TGTGCCAGCAGTCGGGACCTAACCACAGATACGCAGTATTTT.

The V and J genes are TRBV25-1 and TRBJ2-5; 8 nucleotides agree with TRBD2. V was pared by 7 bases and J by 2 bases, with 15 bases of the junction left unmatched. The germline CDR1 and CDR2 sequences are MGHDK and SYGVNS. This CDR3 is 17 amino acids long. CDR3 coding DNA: TGTGCCAGCAATCCCCGGAGCGGGAGCGCCAATCAAGAGACCCAGTACTTC. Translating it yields CASNPRSGSANQETQYF.

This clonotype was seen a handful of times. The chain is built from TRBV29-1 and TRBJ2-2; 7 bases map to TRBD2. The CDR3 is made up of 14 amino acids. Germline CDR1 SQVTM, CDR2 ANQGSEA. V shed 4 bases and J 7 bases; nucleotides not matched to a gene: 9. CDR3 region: CSVGGDYLGGELFF. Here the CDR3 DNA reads TGCAGCGTTGGTGGGGACTACTTAGGCGGGGAGCTGTTTTTT.

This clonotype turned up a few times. CDR3 sequence reads: CASSSIPGLAGGTDTQYF. The DNA of the CDR3 is TGCGCCAGCAGCTCCATCCCGGGACTAGCGGGAGGTACAGATACGCAGTATTTT. The V and J genes are TRBV5-1 and TRBJ2-3; the match to TRBD2 covers 15 bases. Germline V gene data show CDR1 as SGHRS and CDR2 as YFSETQ. The CDR3 sequence is 18 residues long. V shed 3 bases, J shed 3 bases, and the junction held 8 bases outside the gene matches. Based on the CDR3 plus reference TRBV5-1 and TRBJ2-3, the full variable domain is KAGVTQTPRYLIKTRGQQVTLSCSPISGHRSVSWYQQTPGQGLQFLFEYFSETQRNKGNFPGRFSGRQFSNSRSEMNVSTLELGDSALYLCASSSIPGLAGGTDTQYFGPGTRLTVL.

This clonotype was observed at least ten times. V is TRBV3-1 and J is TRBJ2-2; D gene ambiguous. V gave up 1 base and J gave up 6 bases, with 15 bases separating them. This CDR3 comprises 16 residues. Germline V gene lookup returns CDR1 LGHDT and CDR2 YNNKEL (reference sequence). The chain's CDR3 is CASSQAITVSAGELFF. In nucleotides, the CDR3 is TGTGCCAGCAGCCAAGCAATTACAGTGTCCGCCGGGGAGCTGTTTTTT.

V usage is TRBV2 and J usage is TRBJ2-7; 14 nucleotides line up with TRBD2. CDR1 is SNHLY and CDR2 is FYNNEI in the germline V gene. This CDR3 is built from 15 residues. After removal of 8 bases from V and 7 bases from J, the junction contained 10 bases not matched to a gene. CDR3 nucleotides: TGTGCCAGCCAATCGGGACTAGCGGGAGCGGGTGAGCAGTACTTC. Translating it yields CASQSGLAGAGEQYF.

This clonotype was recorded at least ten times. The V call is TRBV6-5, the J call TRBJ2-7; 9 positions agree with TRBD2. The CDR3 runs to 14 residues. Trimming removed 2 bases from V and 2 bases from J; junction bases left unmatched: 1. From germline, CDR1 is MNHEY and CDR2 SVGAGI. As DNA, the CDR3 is TGTGCCAGCAGTTACAGCGGGAGGCCCTACGAGCAGTACTTC. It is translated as CASSYSGRPYEQYF.

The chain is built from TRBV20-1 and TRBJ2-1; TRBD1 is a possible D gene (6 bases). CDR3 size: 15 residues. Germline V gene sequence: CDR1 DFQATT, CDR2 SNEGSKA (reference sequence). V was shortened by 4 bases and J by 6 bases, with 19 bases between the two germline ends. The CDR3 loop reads CSATLHRVVGNEQFF. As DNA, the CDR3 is TGCAGTGCTACCCTTCACAGGGTGGTCGGCAATGAGCAGTTCTTC.

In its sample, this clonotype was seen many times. The CDR3 sequence is CASSLRTSGSSTDTQYF. The CDR3, as DNA: TGCGCCAGCAGCCTCAGGACTAGCGGGTCTAGCACAGATACGCAGTATTTT. The V and J genes are TRBV5-1 and TRBJ2-3; 11 bases line up with TRBD2. The J segment lost 0 bases and the V segment lost 4 bases, leaving 7 bases of the junction unmatched. From germline, CDR1 is SGHRS and CDR2 YFSETQ. CDR3 length equals 17 residues.

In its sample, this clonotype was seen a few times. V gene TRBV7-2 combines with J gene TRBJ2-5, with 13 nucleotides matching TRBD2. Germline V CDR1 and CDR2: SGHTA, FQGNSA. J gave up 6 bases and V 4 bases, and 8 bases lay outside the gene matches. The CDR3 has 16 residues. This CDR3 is CASSSRTSGRVQTQYF. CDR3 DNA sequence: TGTGCCAGCAGCTCCAGGACTAGCGGGAGAGTCCAGACCCAGTACTTC.

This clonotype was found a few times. CDR3 residues: CSVEGTGVTEAFF. Here the CDR3 DNA reads TGCAGCGTTGAAGGGACAGGGGTCACTGAAGCTTTCTTT. This rearrangement joins TRBV29-1 to TRBJ1-1; 9 bases line up with TRBD1. The CDR3 totals 13 residues. From germline, CDR1 is SQVTM and CDR2 ANQGSEA. V dropped 1 base and J dropped 4; count of bases not matched to a gene: 1.

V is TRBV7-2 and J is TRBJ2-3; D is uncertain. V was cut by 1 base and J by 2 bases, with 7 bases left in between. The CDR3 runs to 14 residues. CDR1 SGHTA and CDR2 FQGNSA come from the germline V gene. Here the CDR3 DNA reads TGTGCCAGCAGCTTAGGGCCTTACACAGATACGCAGTATTTT. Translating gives CASSLGPYTDTQYF.

The CDR3 DNA sequence: TGTGCCAGCAGTTTTCACGATACGCAGTATTTT. Its translation is CASSFHDTQYF. The rearrangement joins TRBV12-3 or TRBV12-4 to TRBJ2-3; D is unclear. The length of the CDR3 is 11 residues. Between the trimmed V and J ends, which lost 3 bases and 6 bases, there was a span of 4 bases.

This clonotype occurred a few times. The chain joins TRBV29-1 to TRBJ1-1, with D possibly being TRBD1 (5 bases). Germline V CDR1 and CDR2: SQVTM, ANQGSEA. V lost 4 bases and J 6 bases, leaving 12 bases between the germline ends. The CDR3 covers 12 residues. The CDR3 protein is CSVAQGISEAFF. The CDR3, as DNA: TGCAGCGTTGCGCAGGGAATATCTGAAGCTTTCTTT.

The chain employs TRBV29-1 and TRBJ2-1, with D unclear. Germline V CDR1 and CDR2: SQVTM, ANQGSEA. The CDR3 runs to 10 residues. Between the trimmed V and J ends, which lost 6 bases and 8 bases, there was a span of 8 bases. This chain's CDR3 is CSVGADEQFF. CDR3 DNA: TGCAGCGTAGGAGCCGATGAGCAGTTCTTC.

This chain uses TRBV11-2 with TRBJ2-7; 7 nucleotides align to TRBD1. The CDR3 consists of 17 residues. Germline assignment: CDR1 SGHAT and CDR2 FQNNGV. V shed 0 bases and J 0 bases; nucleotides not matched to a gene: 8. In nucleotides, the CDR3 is TGTGCCAGCAGCTTAGAAGCCTACAGGGGATTCTCCTACGAGCAGTACTTC. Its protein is CASSLEAYRGFSYEQYF.

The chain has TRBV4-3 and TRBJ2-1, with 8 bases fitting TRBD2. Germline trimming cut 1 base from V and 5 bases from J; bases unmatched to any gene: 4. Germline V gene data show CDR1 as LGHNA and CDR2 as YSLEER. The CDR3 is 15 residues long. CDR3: CASSQGSGTNNEQFF. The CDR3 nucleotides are TGCGCCAGCAGCCAAGGTAGCGGGACCAACAATGAGCAGTTCTTC.

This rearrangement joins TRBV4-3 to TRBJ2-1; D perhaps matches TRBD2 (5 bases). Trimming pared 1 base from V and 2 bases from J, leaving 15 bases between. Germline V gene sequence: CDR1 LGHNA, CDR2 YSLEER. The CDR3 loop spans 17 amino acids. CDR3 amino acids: CASSQARTSGTYNEQFF. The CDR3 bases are TGCGCCAGCAGCCAAGCGCGTACTAGTGGAACCTACAATGAGCAGTTCTTC.

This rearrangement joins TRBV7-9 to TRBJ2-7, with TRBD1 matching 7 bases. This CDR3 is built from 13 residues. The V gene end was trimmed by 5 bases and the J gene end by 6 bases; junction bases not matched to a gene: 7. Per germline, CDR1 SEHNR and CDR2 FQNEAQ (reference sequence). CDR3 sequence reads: CASSNPRQGEQYF. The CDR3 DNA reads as TGTGCCAGCAGCAATCCCAGACAGGGCGAGCAGTACTTC.

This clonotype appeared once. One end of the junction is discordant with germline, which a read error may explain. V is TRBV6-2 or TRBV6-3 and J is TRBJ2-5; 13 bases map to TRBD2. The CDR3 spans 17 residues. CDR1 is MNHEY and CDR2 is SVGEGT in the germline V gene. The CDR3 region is CANSYSSGLAGPGTQYF. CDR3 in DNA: TGTGCCAACAGTTACTCCTCGGGACTAGCGGGGCCAGGGACCCAGTACTTC.

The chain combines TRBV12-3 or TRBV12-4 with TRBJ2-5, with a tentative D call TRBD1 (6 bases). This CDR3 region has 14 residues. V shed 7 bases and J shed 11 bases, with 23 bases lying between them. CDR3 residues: CASKTGTFKTDQYF. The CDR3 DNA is TGTGCCAGCAAGACAGGAACTTTCAAGACGGATCAGTACTTC.

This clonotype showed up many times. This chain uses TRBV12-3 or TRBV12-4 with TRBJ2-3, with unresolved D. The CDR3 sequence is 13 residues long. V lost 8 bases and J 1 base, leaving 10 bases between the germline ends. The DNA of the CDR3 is TGTGCCAGCGGCCCAGTGGGCACAGATACGCAGTATTTT. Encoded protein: CASGPVGTDTQYF.